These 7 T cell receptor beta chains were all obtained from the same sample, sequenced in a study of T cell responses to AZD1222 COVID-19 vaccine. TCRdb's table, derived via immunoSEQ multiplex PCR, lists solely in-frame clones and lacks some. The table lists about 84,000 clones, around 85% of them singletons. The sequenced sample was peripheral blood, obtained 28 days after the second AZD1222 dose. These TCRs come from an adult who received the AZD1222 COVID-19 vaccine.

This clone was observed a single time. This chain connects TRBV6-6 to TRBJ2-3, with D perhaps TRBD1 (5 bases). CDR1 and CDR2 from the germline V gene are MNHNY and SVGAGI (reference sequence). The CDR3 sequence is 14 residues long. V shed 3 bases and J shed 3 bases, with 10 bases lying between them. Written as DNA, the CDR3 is TGTGCCAGCAGTTATAAGGACACGACAGATACGCAGTATTTT. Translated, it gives CASSYKDTTDTQYF.

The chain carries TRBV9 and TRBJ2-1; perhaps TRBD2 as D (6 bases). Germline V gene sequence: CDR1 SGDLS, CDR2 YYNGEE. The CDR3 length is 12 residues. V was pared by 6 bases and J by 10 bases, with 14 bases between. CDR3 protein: CASTGRENEQFF. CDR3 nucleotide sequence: TGTGCCAGCACCGGGCGGGAAAACGAGCAGTTCTTC.

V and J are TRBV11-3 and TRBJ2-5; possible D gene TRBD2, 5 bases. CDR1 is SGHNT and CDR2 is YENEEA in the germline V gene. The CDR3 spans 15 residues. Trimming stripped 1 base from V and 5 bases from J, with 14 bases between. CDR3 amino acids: CASSLASGSGETQYF. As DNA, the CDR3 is TGTGCCAGCAGCTTAGCCAGCGGCAGTGGGGAGACCCAGTACTTC.

CDR3 protein: CASSPRPSTGTSGLNEQFF. In DNA, the CDR3 is TGCGCCAGCAGCCCCCGCCCTTCAACCGGGACTAGCGGACTGAATGAGCAGTTCTTC. The chain links TRBV5-1 to TRBJ2-1, with 11 bases that match TRBD2. J was trimmed by 7 bases and V by 4 bases; bases with no gene match: 19. This CDR3 has 19 amino acids. From germline, CDR1 is SGHRS and CDR2 YFSETQ.

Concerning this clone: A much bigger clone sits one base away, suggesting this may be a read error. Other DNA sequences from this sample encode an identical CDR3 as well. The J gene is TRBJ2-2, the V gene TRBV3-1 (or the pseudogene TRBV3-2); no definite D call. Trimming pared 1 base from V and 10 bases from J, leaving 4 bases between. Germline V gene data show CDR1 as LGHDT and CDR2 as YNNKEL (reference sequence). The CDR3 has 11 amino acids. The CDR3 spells CASSQGVELFF. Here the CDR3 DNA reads TGTGCCAGCAGCCAAGGCGTGGAGCTGTTTTTT.

CDR3 loop: CSVGVRDRAYEQYF. The CDR3 region has the DNA TGCAGCGTTGGGGTCCGGGACAGAGCCTACGAGCAGTACTTC. J is TRBJ2-7 and V is TRBV29-1; 7 bases match TRBD1. The germline V gene has CDR1 SQVTM and CDR2 ANQGSEA. With V trimmed by 4 bases and J by 2 bases, 8 bases remained unmatched. The CDR3 is made up of 14 amino acids.

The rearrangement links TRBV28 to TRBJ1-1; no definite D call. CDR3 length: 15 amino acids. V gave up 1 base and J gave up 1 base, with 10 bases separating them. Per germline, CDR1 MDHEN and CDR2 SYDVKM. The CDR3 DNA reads TGTGCCAGCAGTTTATACGGCGGAGCGAACACTGAAGCTTTCTTT. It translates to CASSLYGGANTEAFF.